Shown below are 25 T cell receptor beta chains from a single sample sequenced in a study of beta chain features in type 1 diabetes. General observations from the study: TCRB CDR3s were moderately but significantly shorter in Type 1 diabetes patients in all four CD4+ subsets.

As every portion of the isolated RNA was reverse transcribed, the sequencing read expressed TCRB transcripts. Here immunoSEQ multiplex PCR was the method, and the copy in TCRdb shows in-frame clones only, minus some. The sample has around 130,000 clones, around 15% seen once. These receptors are not linked to any known antigen. The sample was central memory CD4+ T cells from blood. Every receptor here comes from a man younger than 40 with type 1 diabetes.

This rearrangement joins TRBV4-3 to TRBJ2-7; 7 bases are a match to TRBD1. V gave up 1 base and J gave up 3 bases; unmatched junction bases: 6. The CDR3 has 15 amino acids. CDR1 LGHNA and CDR2 YSLEER come from the germline V gene. CDR3 protein: CASSQGQGFGYEQYF. CDR3 nucleotide sequence: TGCGCCAGCAGCCAAGGACAGGGCTTTGGCTACGAGCAGTACTTC.

The J gene is TRBJ1-4, the V gene TRBV7-2; 7 bases fit TRBD1. This CDR3 is 14 amino acids long. V was pared by 4 bases and J by 7 bases, with 6 bases of the junction left unmatched. Germline V gives CDR1 SGHTA, CDR2 FQGNSA. CDR3 nucleotide sequence: TGTGCCAGCAGCTCGACAGGGAGGGGTGAAAAACTGTTTTTT. It yields the protein CASSSTGRGEKLFF. Filled out from reference TRBV7-2 and TRBJ1-4, the complete variable domain reads GAGVSQSPSNKVTEKGKDVELRCDPISGHTALYWYRQSLGQGLEFLIYFQGNSAPDKSGLPSDRFSAERTGGSVSTLTIQRTQQEDSAVYLCASSSTGRGEKLFFGSGTQLSVL.

V gene TRBV29-1 combines with J gene TRBJ2-3, with a weak D call TRBD1 (6 bases). Germline assignment: CDR1 SQVTM and CDR2 ANQGSEA. Between the trimmed V and J ends, which lost 5 bases and 2 bases, there was a span of 14 bases. The CDR3 consists of 14 residues. The DNA of the CDR3 is TGCAGCGTTAGTACAGGGCAATACACAGATACGCAGTATTTT. Its translation: CSVSTGQYTDTQYF.

This clone was counted between two and nine times. This chain links TRBV9 with TRBJ2-7; D gene unclear. The germline V and J ends were trimmed by 3 bases and 5 bases, with 15 bases remaining between them. CDR3 length: 14 amino acids. Germline CDR1 reads SGDLS; CDR2 reads YYNGEE. For the CDR3, the DNA is TGTGCCAGCAGCGCTTCAATCATTCAGAACGAGCAGTACTTC. Encoded protein: CASSASIIQNEQYF.

This clone has a handful of counts. J is TRBJ2-5 and V is TRBV13; D gene uncertain. Per germline, CDR1 PRHDT and CDR2 FYEKMQ (reference sequence). There are 12 residues in the CDR3. The ends were cut back, 4 bases at V and 2 bases at J, with 5 bases in the middle. The CDR3 is CASSSIQETQYF. The CDR3 DNA sequence: TGTGCCAGCAGCTCCATTCAAGAGACCCAGTACTTC.

In its sample, this clone was seen a few times. The chain joins TRBV4-1 to TRBJ1-3; a possible D gene is TRBD1 (6 bases). V shed 2 bases and J shed 4 bases, with 18 bases lying between them. The CDR3 runs 17 residues. CDR1 is MGHRA and CDR2 is YSYEKL in the germline V gene. The CDR3 here is CASSQTILRGSGNTIYF. DNA for the CDR3: TGCGCCAGCAGCCAAACCATTCTGAGGGGGAGCGGAAACACCATATATTTT.

This clone was counted between two and nine times. V is TRBV7-2 and J is TRBJ2-1; TRBD1 agrees at 8 bases. The CDR3 runs to 15 residues. The germline CDR1 and CDR2 sequences are SGHTA and FQGNSA. With 3 bases clipped from V and 3 bases from J, the junction kept 4 bases outside the gene matches. CDR3 protein: CASSFPGQVYNEQFF. The CDR3, as DNA: TGTGCCAGCAGCTTTCCGGGACAGGTCTACAATGAGCAGTTCTTC. The variable domain in full, with the rest retrieved from reference TRBV7-2 and TRBJ2-1, is GAGVSQSPSNKVTEKGKDVELRCDPISGHTALYWYRQSLGQGLEFLIYFQGNSAPDKSGLPSDRFSAERTGGSVSTLTIQRTQQEDSAVYLCASSFPGQVYNEQFFGPGTRLTVL.

This clone was observed a few times. The J gene is TRBJ2-1, the V gene TRBV2; D call uncertain. The CDR3 sequence is 13 residues long. V was cut by 2 bases and J by 4 bases, with 6 bases left in between. Germline CDR1 is SNHLY and CDR2 is FYNNEI. The CDR3 DNA follows: TGTGCCAGCAGTGAATTTCTATACAATGAGCAGTTCTTC. This translates into CASSEFLYNEQFF. Based on the CDR3 plus reference TRBV2 and TRBJ2-1, the full variable domain is EPEVTQTPSHQVTQMGQEVILRCVPISNHLYFYWYRQILGQKVEFLVSFYNNEISEKSEIFDDQFSVERPDGSNFTLKIRSTKLEDSAMYFCASSEFLYNEQFFGPGTRLTVL.

J is TRBJ2-1 and V is TRBV7-2; D possibly corresponds to TRBD2 (6 bases). With 1 base removed from V and 2 bases from J, the gap between germline ends came to 12 bases. This CDR3 has 16 residues. Germline-derived CDR1 and CDR2 are SGHTA and FQGNSA. The CDR3 spells CASSLGASATYNEQFF. CDR3 DNA sequence: TGTGCCAGCAGCTTAGGCGCTAGCGCAACCTACAATGAGCAGTTCTTC.

This clone was observed a handful of times. V is TRBV4-3 and J is TRBJ2-1; 8 bases are a match to TRBD1. Germline CDR1 reads LGHNA; CDR2 reads YSLEER. V lost 6 bases to trimming and J lost 9 bases; unmatched junction nucleotides: 13. The CDR3 covers 15 residues. The CDR3 bases are TGCGCCAGCAGTCAATCCTCGGACAGGGAGGCTGAGCAGTTCTTC. This codes for CASSQSSDREAEQFF.

With regard to this clone: Sequence at one end of the junction differs from germline and may be a read error. This chain joins TRBV11-2 and TRBJ2-1; 7 bases are a match to TRBD1. Germline V gene lookup returns CDR1 SGHAT and CDR2 FQNNGV. This CDR3 is 18 amino acids long. The CDR3 region has the DNA TGTGCCAGCACCTTATTCATGTCACAGGGGCGCTCCTACAATGAGCAGTTCTTC. Translated: CASTLFMSQGRSYNEQFF.

This clone was seen a handful of times. The gene calls are TRBV18 and TRBJ2-3; D ambiguous. Per germline, CDR1 KGHSH and CDR2 LQKENI. Trimming cost V 3 bases and J 0 bases, with 4 bases left between them. The CDR3 is 13 residues long. Here the CDR3 DNA reads TGTGCCAGCTCACCCCATAGCACAGATACGCAGTATTTT. Protein: CASSPHSTDTQYF. Full variable domain (remainder filled in from reference TRBV18 and TRBJ2-3): NAGVMQNPRHLVRRRGQEARLRCSPMKGHSHVYWYRQLPEEGLKFMVYLQKENIIDESGMPKERFSAEFPKEGPSILRIQQVVRGDSAAYFCASSPHSTDTQYFGPGTRLTVL.

The chain links TRBV6-5 to TRBJ1-2; D unclear. In germline, CDR1 is MNHEY, CDR2 SVGAGI. The V gene lost 2 bases and the J gene lost 5 bases, with 9 bases spanning the gap. CDR3 length equals 13 residues. CDR3 in amino acids: CASSYGEDYGYTF. The CDR3 nucleotides are TGTGCCAGCAGTTACGGGGAGGATTATGGCTACACCTTC.

The J gene is TRBJ2-2, the V gene TRBV11-3, with 8 nucleotides matching TRBD2. CDR1 and CDR2 from the germline V gene are SGHNT and YENEEA. This CDR3 spans 15 amino acids. V lost 5 bases to trimming and J lost 8 bases; unmatched junction nucleotides: 10. CDR3 nucleotides: TGTGCCAGCAGCACCCACGCGGGGGGATCAGGGGAGCTGTTTTTT. Amino acid sequence: CASSTHAGGSGELFF.

The chain joins TRBV4-3 to TRBJ2-1; 11 bases agree with TRBD2. CDR3 length equals 15 residues. V lost 6 bases and J lost 5; bases outside the gene matches: 6. The V gene's germline CDR1 is LGHNA and CDR2 YSLEER. CDR3: CASRYSGGADNEQFF. CDR3 DNA sequence: TGCGCCAGCAGGTATAGCGGGGGGGCCGACAATGAGCAGTTCTTC.

The chain couples TRBV7-9 to TRBJ2-3; D is ambiguous. Germline V gene lookup returns CDR1 SEHNR and CDR2 FQNEAQ (reference sequence). V gave up 1 base and J gave up 2 bases, with 13 bases separating them. The CDR3 has 16 residues. The CDR3 here is CASSLVVTADTDTQYF. The CDR3 DNA sequence: TGTGCCAGCAGCTTAGTGGTCACGGCGGACACAGATACGCAGTATTTT.

This sequence joins TRBV7-2 and TRBJ1-2; 10 bases fit TRBD1. This CDR3 region has 14 residues. Germline V CDR1 and CDR2: SGHTA, FQGNSA. V lost 4 bases to trimming and J lost 6 bases; unmatched junction nucleotides: 5. The CDR3 sequence is CASSWGQGNDGYTF. DNA for the CDR3: TGTGCCAGCAGCTGGGGACAGGGGAACGATGGCTACACCTTC.

This chain links TRBV9 with TRBJ2-3; 8 bases match TRBD2. This CDR3 has 20 residues. Germline CDR1 is SGDLS and CDR2 is YYNGEE. V shed 0 bases, J shed 0 bases, and the junction held 15 bases outside the gene matches. The CDR3 DNA reads TGTGCCAGCAGCGTAGAGGCGGGACTAGGCCCTCCTTCTAGCACAGATACGCAGTATTTT. Translation gives CASSVEAGLGPPSSTDTQYF.

This clone has a handful of counts. The rearrangement uses TRBV11-2 and TRBJ2-6; D remains unclear. Trimming removed 6 bases at V and 1 base at J, with 19 bases between. This CDR3 region has 18 residues. Germline assignment: CDR1 SGHAT and CDR2 FQNNGV. Here the CDR3 reads CASSVGPGPLSGANVLTF. CDR3 coding DNA: TGTGCCAGCAGTGTTGGCCCCGGCCCACTTTCTGGGGCCAACGTCCTGACTTTC.

J is TRBJ2-5 and V is TRBV9, with TRBD1 matching 8 bases. The CDR3 has 15 residues. Losses at the gene ends were 4 bases for V and 2 bases for J; bases not matched to a gene: 7. The germline gives CDR1 SGDLS, CDR2 YYNGEE. CDR3 DNA: TGTGCCAGCAGCCTTTGGACAGGGTGGCAAGAGACCCAGTACTTC. Translating it yields CASSLWTGWQETQYF. Complete variable domain (other parts from reference TRBV9 and TRBJ2-5): DSGVTQTPKHLITATGQRVTLRCSPRSGDLSVYWYQQSLDQGLQFLIQYYNGEERAKGNILERFSAQQFPDLHSELNLSSLELGDSALYFCASSLWTGWQETQYFGPGTRLLVL.

A few counts support this clone. The chain couples TRBV9 to TRBJ2-5, with 8 bases that match TRBD1. The CDR3 is 14 residues long. The ends lost 1 base at V and 5 bases at J; junction bases unmatched: 4. Germline loops: CDR1 SGDLS, CDR2 YYNGEE. Here the CDR3 reads CASSVQGAVETQYF. As DNA, the CDR3 is TGTGCCAGCAGCGTACAGGGGGCGGTGGAGACCCAGTACTTC.

This chain uses TRBV19 with TRBJ2-3; D not certain. V was pared by 5 bases and J by 0 bases, with 15 bases between. The CDR3 runs to 16 residues. Per the germline V gene, CDR1 is LNHDA and CDR2 is SQIVND (reference sequence). In DNA form, the CDR3 reads TGTGCCAGTAGTCAGACCTCCCAGGCTAGCACAGATACGCAGTATTTT. Translating gives CASSQTSQASTDTQYF.

Written as DNA, the CDR3 is TGTGCCAGCAGCAAACAGGGATCTGGAAACACCATATATTTT. Translating gives CASSKQGSGNTIYF. This chain uses TRBV7-9 with TRBJ1-3, with a possible D match to TRBD1 (6 bases). The V gene lost 5 bases and the J gene lost 1 base, with 9 bases spanning the gap. Germline V gene lookup returns CDR1 SEHNR and CDR2 FQNEAQ (reference sequence). This CDR3 is built from 14 residues. Using reference TRBV7-9 and TRBJ1-3 for the parts outside the CDR3, the full variable domain is DTGVSQNPRHKITKRGQNVTFRCDPISEHNRLYWYRQTLGQGPEFLTYFQNEAQLEKSRLLSDRFSAERPKGSFSTLEIQRTEQGDSAMYLCASSKQGSGNTIYFGEGSWLTVV.

This clone was observed a few times. The chain has TRBV7-2 and TRBJ2-7; weak D call: TRBD2 (6 bases). This CDR3 is built from 14 residues. Germline V gene sequence: CDR1 SGHTA, CDR2 FQGNSA. Trimming removed 5 bases at V and 5 bases at J, with 16 bases between. The CDR3 is CASSPAGPGDEQYF. Here the CDR3 DNA reads TGTGCCAGCAGCCCCGCCGGGCCGGGGGACGAGCAGTACTTC. The full variable domain, rest sourced from reference TRBV7-2 and TRBJ2-7, is GAGVSQSPSNKVTEKGKDVELRCDPISGHTALYWYRQSLGQGLEFLIYFQGNSAPDKSGLPSDRFSAERTGGSVSTLTIQRTQQEDSAVYLCASSPAGPGDEQYFGPGTRLTVT.

This clone was recorded a few times. V usage is TRBV19 and J usage is TRBJ2-1, with TRBD1 as a possible D gene (5 bases). Per the germline V gene, CDR1 is LNHDA and CDR2 is SQIVND (reference sequence). Trimming left V 6 bases short and J 7 bases short, with 13 bases between. CDR3 length equals 13 residues. CDR3 amino acids: CASSPDSFNEQFF. DNA of the CDR3: TGTGCCAGTAGCCCTGACAGCTTTAATGAGCAGTTCTTC. The variable domain in full, with the rest retrieved from reference TRBV19 and TRBJ2-1, is DGGITQSPKYLFRKEGQNVTLSCEQNLNHDAMYWYRQDPGQGLRLIYYSQIVNDFQKGDIAEGYSVSREKKESFPLTVTSAQKNPTAFYLCASSPDSFNEQFFGPGTRLTVL.